The next 21 T cell receptor beta chains were all read from a single sample in a study of long-term antiretroviral therapy in people with HIV. The immunoSEQ assay was v3.0, run at survey level. TCRdb's table, derived via immunoSEQ multiplex PCR, lists solely in-frame clones and lacks some. The data show 25,000 to 30,000 clones, approximately 90% seen once. Sample: unsorted PBMCs, taken more than 2.6 years after starting antiretroviral therapy. These receptors were collected from a man aged 40-55 years with HIV.

The rearrangement uses TRBV19 and TRBJ2-7; 7 bases match TRBD1. Germline V gene sequence: CDR1 LNHDA, CDR2 SQIVND (reference sequence). This CDR3 contains 14 residues. J was trimmed by 0 bases and V by 5 bases; bases with no gene match: 4. The CDR3 nucleotides read TGTGCCAGTAGTCCAAGACAGGGCTCCTACGAGCAGTACTTC. Amino acid sequence: CASSPRQGSYEQYF.

This clone was seen more than once but under ten times. The CDR3 is CASSHEAEAYGRAFF. In DNA form, the CDR3 reads TGTGCCAGCAGCCATGAAGCGGAGGCCTATGGGCGAGCTTTCTTT. This rearrangement joins TRBV7-9 to TRBJ1-1, with no clear D. V was trimmed by 5 bases and J by 10 bases, leaving 23 bases between them. The CDR3 runs 15 residues. Germline assignment: CDR1 SEHNR and CDR2 FQNEAQ (reference sequence).

The CDR3 DNA is TGTGCCAGCAGCTCCCGGGACAGCTCCTACGAGCAGTACTTC. Translating it yields CASSSRDSSYEQYF. The rearrangement joins TRBV13 to TRBJ2-7, with 7 bases fitting TRBD1. The V segment lost 4 bases and the J segment 0 bases; nucleotides outside the gene matches: 3. The CDR3 extends over 14 amino acids. Germline loops: CDR1 PRHDT, CDR2 FYEKMQ (reference sequence).

The chain joins TRBV5-1 to TRBJ2-3; the match to TRBD2 covers 10 bases. The V gene end was trimmed by 2 bases and the J gene end by 4 bases; junction bases not matched to a gene: 7. The CDR3 covers 16 residues. The V gene's germline CDR1 is SGHRS and CDR2 YFSETQ. CDR3 residues: CASSLESGRAPDTQYF. The CDR3 DNA reads as TGCGCCAGCAGCTTAGAAAGCGGGAGGGCCCCAGATACGCAGTATTTT. Looking up the rest from reference TRBV5-1 and TRBJ2-3 gives the full variable domain: KAGVTQTPRYLIKTRGQQVTLSCSPISGHRSVSWYQQTPGQGLQFLFEYFSETQRNKGNFPGRFSGRQFSNSRSEMNVSTLELGDSALYLCASSLESGRAPDTQYFGPGTRLTVL.

The count of this clone is one. The chain combines TRBV7-2 with TRBJ1-5; no firm D call. With 4 bases removed from V and 9 bases from J, the gap between germline ends came to 10 bases. The CDR3 extends over 12 amino acids. CDR1 SGHTA and CDR2 FQGNSA come from the germline V gene. This chain's CDR3 is CASSSLGPPQHF. CDR3 nucleotides: TGTGCCAGCAGCTCTCTCGGCCCGCCCCAGCATTTT.

This clone came up a few times. The chain links TRBV18 to TRBJ2-7; TRBD1 matches at 8 bases. Germline CDR1 and CDR2: KGHSH and LQKENI. Trimming removed 6 bases from V and 5 bases from J; junction bases left unmatched: 12. The CDR3 runs to 15 residues. This chain's CDR3 is CASSPSTGAFDEQYF. The CDR3 DNA reads as TGTGCCAGCTCCCCCTCGACAGGGGCATTCGACGAGCAGTACTTC.

The chain combines TRBV2 with TRBJ2-1; D remains ambiguous. The CDR3 runs 16 residues. V lost 6 bases, J lost 6 bases, and 21 bases lay in between. The germline V gene encodes CDR1 SNHLY and CDR2 FYNNEI. For the CDR3, the DNA is TGTGCCAGCAGACCCTCTACCCGAAATCCCATCAATGAGCAGTTCTTC. Its protein product is CASRPSTRNPINEQFF. Filled out from reference TRBV2 and TRBJ2-1, the complete variable domain reads EPEVTQTPSHQVTQMGQEVILRCVPISNHLYFYWYRQILGQKVEFLVSFYNNEISEKSEIFDDQFSVERPDGSNFTLKIRSTKLEDSAMYFCASRPSTRNPINEQFFGPGTRLTVL.

The chain uses TRBV27 and TRBJ1-2; D is unclear. The CDR3 contains 16 residues. Germline V gene data show CDR1 as MNHEY and CDR2 as SMNVEV (reference sequence). Deletions cut 6 bases from V and 6 bases from J, with 23 bases between. CDR3 in amino acids: CASSYSIGRRENGYTF. The CDR3 coding sequence is TGTGCCAGCAGCTACTCCATCGGTAGGAGGGAAAATGGCTACACCTTC.

This chain joins TRBV6-1 and TRBJ2-7, with D possibly TRBD1 on 5 matching bases. From germline, CDR1 is MNHNS and CDR2 SASEGT. This CDR3 is built from 14 residues. The germline V and J ends were trimmed by 4 bases and 2 bases, with 12 bases remaining between them. The CDR3 here is CASSGSGQPYEQYF. The CDR3 coding sequence is TGTGCCAGCAGTGGGTCTGGACAACCCTACGAGCAGTACTTC.

This clone showed up just a few times. The genes are TRBV18 and TRBJ2-7, with 7 bases fitting TRBD2. The CDR3 contains 14 residues. The J segment lost 5 bases and the V segment lost 3 bases, leaving 7 bases of the junction unmatched. CDR1 and CDR2 (germline): KGHSH, LQKENI. The CDR3 DNA sequence: TGTGCCAGCTCACCCCCGAGCGGGAACCACGAGCAGTACTTC. It encodes CASSPPSGNHEQYF.

The V gene is TRBV11-1, the J gene TRBJ1-6; the D gene is possibly TRBD1 (5 bases). Trimming removed 4 bases at V and 8 bases at J, with 15 bases between. The CDR3 totals 15 residues. Germline CDR1 and CDR2: SGHAT and FQDESV (reference sequence). CDR3 coding DNA: TGTGCCAGCAGCTCCCAAGGACGGACATATTCACCCCTCCACTTT. This encodes CASSSQGRTYSPLHF.

The rearrangement links TRBV5-4 to TRBJ1-6, with a tentative D call TRBD1 (6 bases). Germline V gene data show CDR1 as SGHNT and CDR2 as YYREEE (reference sequence). This CDR3 spans 16 amino acids. The V gene lost 1 base and the J gene lost 0 bases, with 8 bases spanning the gap. CDR3: CASSLQGSSYNSPLHF. The CDR3 bases are TGTGCCAGCAGCTTGCAGGGGAGCTCCTATAATTCACCCCTCCACTTT.

The chain links TRBV28 to TRBJ2-3, with D tentatively TRBD1 or TRBD2 (5 bases each). Germline loops: CDR1 MDHEN, CDR2 SYDVKM. The CDR3 runs 18 residues. Trimming shortened V by 5 bases and J by 4 bases, and 25 bases separated the two germline ends. CDR3 sequence: CASSASPGKGPTSDTQYF. As DNA, the CDR3 is TGTGCCAGCAGTGCCTCCCCCGGGAAGGGACCTACCTCAGATACGCAGTATTTT.

The V gene is TRBV27, the J gene TRBJ2-5, with no clear D. The germline V gene has CDR1 MNHEY and CDR2 SMNVEV (reference sequence). The CDR3 sequence is 13 residues long. Deletions cut 5 bases from V and 13 bases from J, with 20 bases between. The CDR3 here is CASSPRVGFLRYF. CDR3 nucleotides: TGTGCCAGCAGTCCCCGCGTTGGTTTTCTACGGTACTTC.

V is TRBV7-2 and J is TRBJ2-7; 8 bases align to TRBD2. This CDR3 contains 16 residues. With V trimmed by 2 bases and J by 2 bases, 8 bases remained unmatched. Looked up from germline, CDR1 is SGHTA and CDR2 is FQGNSA. The CDR3 region is CASSLRLAGGTYEQYF. The CDR3 nucleotides read TGTGCCAGCAGCTTAAGGCTCGCGGGGGGCACCTACGAGCAGTACTTC.

This chain links TRBV7-2 with TRBJ2-1, with 8 bases that match TRBD2. The CDR3 consists of 15 residues. V shed 7 bases, J shed 5 bases, and the junction held 10 bases outside the gene matches. Germline CDR1 and CDR2: SGHTA and FQGNSA. In nucleotides, the CDR3 is TGTGCCAGCACCCTTAGCGGGATCCGCCACAATGAGCAGTTCTTC. It codes for CASTLSGIRHNEQFF. The full variable domain, rest sourced from reference TRBV7-2 and TRBJ2-1, is GAGVSQSPSNKVTEKGKDVELRCDPISGHTALYWYRQSLGQGLEFLIYFQGNSAPDKSGLPSDRFSAERTGGSVSTLTIQRTQQEDSAVYLCASTLSGIRHNEQFFGPGTRLTVL.

V gene TRBV2 combines with J gene TRBJ1-1; 8 nucleotides agree with TRBD1. V lost 7 bases to trimming and J lost 1 base; unmatched junction nucleotides: 8. This CDR3 has 15 residues. Germline values: CDR1 SNHLY, CDR2 FYNNEI. The CDR3 nucleotides are TGTGCCAGCAAGTCCTCCGGGACAGGGAACACTGAAGCTTTCTTT. It encodes CASKSSGTGNTEAFF.

This chain uses TRBV6-5 with TRBJ1-1, with 9 bases matching TRBD1. The germline gives CDR1 MNHEY, CDR2 SVGAGI. The CDR3 covers 14 residues. V gave up 5 bases and J gave up 1 base; unmatched junction bases: 2. CDR3 protein: CASSPGQGNTEAFF. CDR3 nucleotides: TGTGCCAGCAGTCCGGGACAGGGGAACACTGAAGCTTTCTTT.

There are a few counts of this clone. CDR3 nucleotides: TGTGCCTGGAGTCCGACAGGGAACTATGGCTACACCTTC. Encoded protein: CAWSPTGNYGYTF. The chain links TRBV30 to TRBJ1-2; 7 positions match TRBD1. Germline CDR1 GTSNPN, CDR2 SVGIG (reference sequence). After removal of 2 bases from V and 2 bases from J, the junction contained 2 bases not matched to a gene. CDR3 length equals 13 residues.

The rearrangement joins TRBV15 to TRBJ2-3; possibly TRBD2 for D (5 bases). Germline CDR1 reads LNHNV; CDR2 reads YYDKDF (reference sequence). Trimming took 7 bases from V and 2 from J, leaving 10 bases between them. The CDR3 is 13 amino acids. The CDR3 loop reads CATNSGPTDTQYF. DNA of the CDR3: TGTGCCACCAACAGCGGCCCCACAGATACGCAGTATTTT.

This clone was detected a few times. V is TRBV4-1 and J is TRBJ1-1; no clear D. There are 15 residues in the CDR3. CDR1 MGHRA and CDR2 YSYEKL come from the germline V gene. V was clipped by 0 bases and J by 1 base, with 9 bases between them. CDR3 amino acids: CASSQDPHGNTEAFF. The CDR3 nucleotides are TGCGCCAGCAGCCAAGACCCCCACGGGAACACTGAAGCTTTCTTT.